This is a list of T cell receptor beta chains from one sample in a study of T cells in Graves' hyperthyroidism and ophthalmopathy. TCRdb reprocessed the multiplex PCR reads via MiXCR and lists one record per CDR3 protein. The data show almost 600,000 distinct CDR3 sequences, with roughly 13% seen just once and 4.5% to 6% held by the top ten. The sample consisted of blood. The receptors were gathered from a woman in her 30s with Graves' hyperthyroidism that later progressed to Graves' ophthalmopathy. CDR3s include the opening cysteine and the closing phenylalanine or tryptophan. The D gene is left open where the match is weak. Some rows have no size entry. The others give once, few or many, or a class for an expanded clone.

j_call clone_size d_call v_call cdr3_aa
TRBJ1-5 many . TRBV28 CASSPFGEFWGQPQHF
TRBJ2-7 many . TRBV18 CASSPSSYEQYF
TRBJ2-3 many . TRBV7-2 CASRAPKLATDTQYF
TRBJ2-1 many TRBD2 TRBV27 CASSSWTSGYNEQFF
TRBJ2-1 many . TRBV5-1 CASRQESSYNEQFF
TRBJ1-6 . . TRBV20-1 CSPSSRDGSYNSPLHF
TRBJ1-2 . . TRBV27 CASSVRESYGYTF
TRBJ1-2 many . TRBV11-2 CASSPTGSNYGYTF
TRBJ2-6 many . TRBV12-3/TRBV12-4 CASKLQFHSSGANVLTF
TRBJ2-4 . TRBD2 TRBV5-1 CASSLGGLAGAKNIQYF
TRBJ1-2 many . TRBV19 CASTPRERNNYGYTF
TRBJ1-5 many . TRBV20-1 CSARGGAGYEDQPQHF
TRBJ1-1 many . TRBV12-3/TRBV12-4 CASSLQGKAEAFF
TRBJ2-5 . TRBD1 TRBV7-8 CASSTQGDQETQYF
TRBJ2-7 . . TRBV19 CASSITTGTGSYEQYF
TRBJ1-1 few TRBD1 TRBV20-1 CSAGGQGNTEAFF
TRBJ2-3 few . TRBV18 CATPRGLRTVSTDTQYF
TRBJ1-5 many TRBD1 TRBV10-3 CAISDRDRGNQPQHF
TRBJ1-2 many . TRBV28 CASSLRDGSYGYTF
TRBJ2-2 many . TRBV12-3/TRBV12-4 CASSLLAGTEAGELFF
TRBJ2-7 many . TRBV7-2 CASSTKTGSYEQYF
TRBJ2-2 . . TRBV6-1 CASNPAWGAGELFF
TRBJ2-1 . . TRBV7-2 CASSPRRVLVYEQFF
TRBJ2-1 many TRBD2 TRBV4-1 CASGSTGLAYNEQFF
TRBJ2-1 . TRBD2 TRBV20-1 CSAKKSGRVPTGNEQFF
TRBJ2-1 many TRBD2 TRBV5-1 CASSPGGLAGGYEQFF
TRBJ1-3 many . TRBV28 CASNPSQANTIYF
TRBJ1-1 many . TRBV9 CASSVWVSNTEAFF
TRBJ2-1 many . TRBV5-1 CASSWGGPNNEQFF
TRBJ1-3 few TRBD1 TRBV29-1 CSVERQGSGNTIYF
TRBJ2-6 many . TRBV7-9 CASSLGHLTANVLTF
TRBJ1-6 . . TRBV5-6 CASSLPPGNSPLHF
TRBJ1-4 many . TRBV12-3/TRBV12-4 CASSSGPGNEKLFF
TRBJ1-1 many . TRBV29-1 CSVQVNTEAFF
TRBJ1-5 few . TRBV14 CASSQDHNQPQHF
TRBJ2-3 many . TRBV20-1 CSASQNPTDTQYF
TRBJ2-6 . . TRBV6-2/TRBV6-3 CASLSRGGSGANVLTF
TRBJ1-1 . . TRBV28 CATTKGLTLNTEAFF
TRBJ1-2 many . TRBV20-1 CSASRADGPGYTF
TRBJ1-4 many TRBD1 TRBV12-5 CASGYRGLANEKLFF
TRBJ1-5 . . TRBV19 CASSMWTGNQPQHF
TRBJ2-5 . . TRBV19 CASSRATQETQYF
TRBJ2-7 many . TRBV12-3/TRBV12-4 CASSARRSYEQYF
TRBJ2-6 many . TRBV12-5 CASGTIEPSSGANVLTF
TRBJ2-5 few TRBD2 TRBV5-1 CASSMDGREETQYF
TRBJ2-7 few TRBD1 TRBV30 CAWSLGTASYEQYF
TRBJ2-2 . TRBD1 TRBV25-1 CASSESGRGQGTGELFF
TRBJ1-2 . TRBD1 TRBV25-1 CASSVTQGAGYTF
TRBJ1-5 few . TRBV27 CASSSRASREGNQPQHF
TRBJ2-7 once TRBD1 TRBV29-1 CSVEGTAYEQYF